The present T cell receptor beta chain was sequenced within a study of response to subunit inactivated influenza vaccine. TCRdb redid the calling of the RT-PCR reads with MiXCR, one entry per CDR3 protein. Here the sample spans 540,000 or so distinct CDR3 sequences, approximately 12% being singletons. V was pared by 7 bases and J by 5 bases, with 8 bases of the junction left unmatched. CDR1 is MNHNS and CDR2 is SASEGT in the germline V gene. The length of the CDR3 is 14 residues. This clonotype was counted a few times. This TCR came from a man in his fifties or sixties who received an inactivated influenza vaccine. The input for sequencing was PBMCs from blood, taken 35 to 45 days after vaccination. The J gene is TRBJ2-5, the V gene TRBV6-1; 9 bases match TRBD1. The chain's CDR3 is CASTGQGRAETQYF. DNA for the CDR3: TGTGCCAGCACCGGACAGGGGAGGGCGGAGACCCAGTACTTC.